In its sample, the clone carrying this TCR beta chain was seen many times. Its cognate antigen is unknown. With iRepertoire HTBI primers and Arm-PCR of CDR3 regions, TCR beta libraries were built. MiXCR was run by TCRdb on the multiplex PCR reads, yielding one entry per CDR3 protein. In the table there are 300,000 to 400,000 distinct CDR3 sequences, around 15% of which are singletons. The V and J ends lost 5 bases and 7 bases, in that order; junction bases with no gene match: 10. The CDR3 is made up of 15 amino acids. Per the germline V gene, CDR1 is MNHEY and CDR2 is SMNVEV (reference sequence). The entry originates in a study of regulatory T cells in long-lasting Graves disease. Study overall: Antithyroid drugs had been taken by newly diagnosed Graves' patients for under 3 months.

Study findings and constraints: Peripheral blood was the sole material, not thyroid tissue. Persistent patients shared more public clonotypes (around 3,000) than new patients (roughly 1,000).

The sample's time point: newly diagnosed GD, antithyroid drugs for less than 3 months. From RNA extracted from PBMCs, the TCR library was made. A blood draw put approximately 9 milliliters of peripheral blood into EDTA tubes. The sample in question was peripheral blood mononuclear cells (PBMCs), obtained at new diagnosis, from a patient treated with antithyroid drugs. The chain has TRBV27 and TRBJ2-1, with 8 nucleotides matching TRBD1. The receptor comes from a female donor with Graves disease. The CDR3 reads CASSPFRQGRNEQFF. The CDR3 coding sequence is TGTGCCAGCAGTCCCTTCCGACAGGGGCGGAATGAGCAGTTCTTC.